One and the same sample provided the 21 T cell receptor beta chains below, sequenced in a study of blood T cells in healthy people across ages. A second PCR of roughly 7 to 11 cycles used a sample-barcoded 5' primer and a J-beta primer mix. TCRdb reanalysed the 5' RACE reads using MiXCR and keeps one entry per CDR3 protein. The sample gives around 2 million distinct CDR3 sequences, about two fifths of which show up once; around 23% is in the top ten. The source material was blood. The source is a human donor in good health.

The CDR3 region is CASSYRNSDSYNEQFF. As DNA, the CDR3 is TGCGCCAGCAGTTATCGAAACTCAGACTCCTACAATGAGCAGTTCTTC. The V call is TRBV5-1, the J call TRBJ2-1; D not resolved. This CDR3 has 16 residues. Germline V gives CDR1 SGHRS, CDR2 YFSETQ. Trimming pared 5 bases from V and 0 bases from J, leaving 15 bases between.

This rearrangement joins TRBV6-2 or TRBV6-3 to TRBJ1-5; D unclear. CDR3 size: 12 residues. In germline, CDR1 is MNHEY, CDR2 SVGEGT. The V and J ends lost 1 base and 7 bases respectively, with 5 bases between them. CDR3 sequence: CASSYFRQPQHF. The CDR3 DNA reads as TGTGCCAGCAGTTACTTTCGCCAGCCCCAGCATTTT.

A note on this clonotype: A read error is possible here, since a much larger clone lies one base away. V gene TRBV7-2 combines with J gene TRBJ2-6; 8 nucleotides line up with TRBD1. This CDR3 is built from 18 residues. The germline gives CDR1 SGHTA, CDR2 FQGNSA. The CDR3 sequence: CASSARQGYYSGANVRTF. Here the CDR3 DNA reads TGTGCCAGCAGCGCGCGACAGGGGTACTACTCTGGGGCCAACGTCCGGACTTTC.

The chain combines TRBV10-3 with TRBJ2-1; D is unresolved. The CDR3 runs 14 residues. The V end lost 9 bases, the J end lost 3 bases, and 15 bases lay between the germline ends. Germline loops: CDR1 ENHRY, CDR2 SYGVKD. The DNA of the CDR3 is TGTGCCATAAAGGGTCGGTTTCTCTACAATGAGCAGTTCTTC. Residues: CAIKGRFLYNEQFF.

The rearrangement links TRBV7-2 to TRBJ2-5; D is unclear. Trimming cost V 7 bases and J 5 bases, with 11 bases left between them. The CDR3 spans 12 residues. CDR1 is SGHTA, CDR2 FQGNSA, per germline. In nucleotides, the CDR3 is TGTGCCAGCAAGAGGAATGTCGAGACCCAGTACTTC. Translation gives CASKRNVETQYF.

The chain has TRBV20-1 and TRBJ1-5; D is possibly TRBD1 (5 bases). The CDR3 spans 14 residues. Trimming left V 5 bases short and J 1 base short, with 12 bases between. The V gene's germline CDR1 is DFQATT and CDR2 SNEGSKA (reference sequence). CDR3 region: CSAGRGGSNQPQHF. CDR3 in DNA: TGCAGTGCTGGGCGGGGGGGAAGCAATCAGCCCCAGCATTTT.

The gene calls are TRBV7-2 and TRBJ1-4; D is uncertain. With 4 bases removed from V and 8 bases from J, the gap between germline ends came to 14 bases. Germline loops: CDR1 SGHTA, CDR2 FQGNSA. This CDR3 comprises 14 residues. The CDR3 spells CASSSRTTGEKLFF. The CDR3 DNA reads TGTGCCAGCAGCTCCCGGACGACGGGGGAAAAACTGTTTTTT. The full variable domain, rest sourced from reference TRBV7-2 and TRBJ1-4, is GAGVSQSPSNKVTEKGKDVELRCDPISGHTALYWYRQSLGQGLEFLIYFQGNSAPDKSGLPSDRFSAERTGGSVSTLTIQRTQQEDSAVYLCASSSRTTGEKLFFGSGTQLSVL.

This clonotype was counted between two and nine times. DNA of the CDR3: TGCAGCGTAAGTTTACAGGGCTCCTACGAGCAGTACTTC. The encoded protein is CSVSLQGSYEQYF. The chain recombines TRBV29-1 with TRBJ2-7, with a weak D call TRBD1 (6 bases). Germline assignment: CDR1 SQVTM and CDR2 ANQGSEA. This CDR3 comprises 13 residues. The V end was cut by 6 bases, the J end by 0 bases, with 12 bases between.

In its sample, this clonotype was seen a few times. The chain recombines TRBV29-1 with TRBJ2-7; D possibly uses TRBD1 or TRBD2 (6 bases each). CDR3 length equals 15 residues. Germline V gives CDR1 SQVTM, CDR2 ANQGSEA. With 1 base removed from V and 3 bases from J, the gap between germline ends came to 16 bases. CDR3 residues: CSVEVGGGDRYEQYF. For the CDR3, the DNA is TGCAGCGTTGAAGTAGGAGGGGGTGATCGCTACGAGCAGTACTTC.

The chain employs TRBV28 and TRBJ2-7; either TRBD1 or TRBD2 may supply D (5 bases each). In germline, CDR1 is MDHEN, CDR2 SYDVKM. Between the trimmed V and J ends, which lost 6 bases and 0 bases, there was a span of 24 bases. The CDR3 loop spans 18 amino acids. The CDR3 reads CASRPLRDRTFISYEQYF. DNA of the CDR3: TGTGCCAGCAGGCCCCTTCGGGACCGAACTTTTATCTCCTACGAGCAGTACTTC.

This clonotype was detected a few times. The chain employs TRBV7-3 and TRBJ2-3, with 12 bases that match TRBD1. V was clipped by 1 base and J by 0 bases; unmatched bases: 11. The CDR3 is made up of 20 amino acids. The V gene's germline CDR1 is SGHTA and CDR2 FQGTGA. The CDR3 sequence is CASSLSGGTGGRYSTDTQYF. The CDR3 DNA follows: TGTGCCAGCAGCTTAAGCGGGGGGACAGGGGGCCGCTATAGCACAGATACGCAGTATTTT.

The V call is TRBV20-1, the J call TRBJ2-5; possibly TRBD2 for D (6 bases). V lost 5 bases to trimming and J lost 5 bases, with 21 bases between them. The CDR3 runs to 15 residues. In germline, CDR1 is DFQATT, CDR2 SNEGSKA (reference sequence). The CDR3 region is CSASGRAGMMETQYF. The CDR3 DNA follows: TGCAGTGCTTCCGGACGTGCGGGGATGATGGAGACCCAGTACTTC.

V is TRBV12-3 or TRBV12-4 and J is TRBJ1-1; no reliable D call. V was shortened by 6 bases and J by 5 bases, with 19 bases between the two germline ends. CDR3 size: 15 residues. As DNA, the CDR3 is TGTGCCAGCAGACCGACGGCCTTGGCGGGTACTGAAGCTTTCTTT. It is translated as CASRPTALAGTEAFF.

The V gene is TRBV13, the J gene TRBJ1-1; D remains unclear. CDR3 size: 14 residues. CDR1 is PRHDT and CDR2 is FYEKMQ in the germline V gene (reference sequence). The V end lost 5 bases, the J end lost 3 bases, and 13 bases lay between the germline ends. CDR3 protein: CASSPLILDTEAFF. CDR3 nucleotide sequence: TGTGCCAGCAGCCCCCTTATTTTGGACACTGAAGCTTTCTTT.

V is TRBV5-5 and J is TRBJ2-1; 7 bases map to TRBD2. Germline values: CDR1 SGHKS, CDR2 YYEKEE (reference sequence). The J segment lost 3 bases and the V segment lost 3 bases, leaving 3 bases of the junction unmatched. The CDR3 consists of 14 residues. CDR3 nucleotide sequence: TGTGCCAGCAGCTACCGGGACTACTACAATGAGCAGTTCTTC. Its protein is CASSYRDYYNEQFF.

The chain joins TRBV29-1 to TRBJ1-3, with D tentatively TRBD1 (5 bases). V was shortened by 7 bases and J by 0 bases, with 16 bases between the two germline ends. The CDR3 runs 15 residues. Germline CDR1 SQVTM, CDR2 ANQGSEA. The CDR3 here is CSARSGTASGNTIYF. For the CDR3, the DNA is TGCAGCGCCCGTTCCGGGACGGCCTCTGGAAACACCATATATTTT.

This clonotype was observed a handful of times. The rearrangement links TRBV20-1 to TRBJ2-3, with TRBD2 matching over 7 bases. CDR1 and CDR2 (germline): DFQATT, SNEGSKA (reference sequence). Trimming took 5 bases from V and 4 from J; bases not matched to a gene: 15. The CDR3 runs to 16 residues. Here the CDR3 DNA reads TGCAGTGCTTCGAAGGGCCTAGCGGAGTATGCAGATACGCAGTATTTT. Protein product: CSASKGLAEYADTQYF.

This clonotype was observed a handful of times. The V gene is TRBV12-3 or TRBV12-4, the J gene TRBJ2-2; D tentatively reads TRBD1 or TRBD2 (5 bases each). The CDR3 contains 16 residues. Trimming left V 6 bases short and J 3 bases short, with 17 bases between. The CDR3 loop reads CASSPRGGSYTGELFF. CDR3 DNA: TGTGCCAGCAGCCCCCGGGGCGGGTCCTACACCGGGGAGCTGTTTTTT.

The chain is built from TRBV7-9 and TRBJ1-5; no firm D call. V was pared by 3 bases and J by 3 bases, with 9 bases between. This CDR3 region has 14 residues. Germline CDR1 reads SEHNR; CDR2 reads FQNEAQ (reference sequence). The CDR3 here is CASSLSQTNQPQHF. The CDR3 DNA follows: TGTGCCAGCAGCTTGTCACAGACCAATCAGCCCCAGCATTTT.

This clonotype came up a few times. The V call is TRBV3-1, the J call TRBJ1-2; no clear D gene. Germline V gene lookup returns CDR1 LGHDT and CDR2 YNNKEL (reference sequence). This CDR3 spans 13 amino acids. V lost 1 base and J lost 9, with 12 bases in between. The DNA for the CDR3 is TGTGCCAGCAGCCAAGCGTCGGGTCGTCGCTACACCTTC. Encoded protein: CASSQASGRRYTF.

This clonotype showed up just a few times. The chain links TRBV20-1 to TRBJ2-1, with D possibly being TRBD1 (6 bases). The J call may be wrong; the DNA end is better matched by TRBJ2-7. The CDR3 runs to 14 residues. The germline CDR1 and CDR2 sequences are DFQATT and SNEGSKA (reference sequence). Here the CDR3 reads CSATGHSSYNEQYF. The CDR3 bases are TGCAGTGCTACGGGACACAGCTCCTACAATGAGCAGTACTTC.